Listed below are T cell receptor beta chains from one sample, sequenced in a study of identical twins. TCRdb reprocessed the 5' RACE reads via MiXCR and lists one record per CDR3 protein. The table shows 1,800,000 or so distinct CDR3 sequences, with about 30% occurring only once. The sequencing input was cord blood. The receptors originated from a newborn girl in good health. Both conserved end residues are part of each CDR3. Fields, in order: V gene, clone size, J gene, D gene, CDR3 DNA, CDR3 protein. D genes are given only for firm matches. Where a row states a size, it is once, few, many or the class of an expanded clone; other rows omit it.

V: TRBV7-2; size: -; J: TRBJ1-1; D: -; DNA: TGTGCCTGCAGCTTAGGGGCCGGGGCCAACACTGAAGCTTTCTTT; CDR3: CACSLGAGANTEAFF
V: TRBV6-5; size: -; J: TRBJ2-1; D: -; DNA: TGTGCCAGCAGTTACTCGTCTCAGCCCTTTTACTACAATGAGCAGTTCTTC; CDR3: CASSYSSQPFYYNEQFF
V: TRBV20-1; size: once; J: TRBJ2-7; D: TRBD1; DNA: TGCAGTGCTAGTACGGACAGGGCCTACGAGCAGTACTTC; CDR3: CSASTDRAYEQYF
V: TRBV10-2; size: few; J: TRBJ1-5; D: -; DNA: TGCGCCAGCAAAGTAGGGCAGGGATTCAATCAGCCCCAGCATTTT; CDR3: CASKVGQGFNQPQHF
V: TRBV28; size: few; J: TRBJ1-2; D: -; DNA: TGTGCCAGCAATAAGGGTGGCTACGGCTACACCTTC; CDR3: CASNKGGYGYTF
V: TRBV4-2; size: -; J: TRBJ1-1; D: TRBD1; DNA: TGTGCCAGCAGCCGGCAACCGGGACAGGGAGCTTTCTTT; CDR3: CASSRQPGQGAFF
V: TRBV5-1; size: -; J: TRBJ2-7; D: -; DNA: TGCGCCAGCAGCTTCCGAGTTAGCTCCTACGAGCAGTACTTC; CDR3: CASSFRVSSYEQYF
V: TRBV5-5; size: -; J: TRBJ2-1; D: TRBD2; DNA: TGTGCCAGCAGCTTGTGGCGGGGGGGTATAGATGACAATGAGCAGTTCTTC; CDR3: CASSLWRGGIDDNEQFF
V: TRBV4-2; size: many; J: TRBJ2-3; D: -; DNA: TGTGCCAGCAGCCACGCTAGCGTCAATACGCAGTATTTT; CDR3: CASSHASVNTQYF
V: TRBV9; size: many; J: TRBJ2-7; D: TRBD2; DNA: TGTGCCAGCAGCCCCCGACTAGCCATTTACGAGCAGTACTTC; CDR3: CASSPRLAIYEQYF
V: TRBV5-1; size: few; J: TRBJ2-4; D: TRBD1; DNA: TGCGCCAGCAGCCTCGGACAGGCGGCCCAGGGAAACATTCAGTACTTC; CDR3: CASSLGQAAQGNIQYF
V: TRBV20-1; size: few; J: TRBJ2-7; D: -; DNA: TGCAGTGCTAGAGCATCGCAGGCCGTCTCCTACGAGCAGTACTTC; CDR3: CSARASQAVSYEQYF
V: TRBV5-1; size: -; J: TRBJ2-7; D: TRBD2; DNA: TGCGCCAGCAGCCACGGGACTAGCGACTACTACGAGCAGTACTTC; CDR3: CASSHGTSDYYEQYF
V: TRBV29-1; size: many; J: TRBJ2-7; D: TRBD1; DNA: TGCAGCGCCGCCACAGGGGTAACCTACGAGCAGTACTTC; CDR3: CSAATGVTYEQYF
V: TRBV10-2; size: few; J: TRBJ2-3; D: -; DNA: TGCGCCAGCAGTGAGTTCGTGGGGTGGAACCCTAGCACAGATACGCAGTATTTT; CDR3: CASSEFVGWNPSTDTQYF
V: TRBV20-1; size: -; J: TRBJ2-5; D: -; DNA: TGCAGTGCTGGGCAGGGTTTCGGGGAAGAGACCCAGTACTTC; CDR3: CSAGQGFGEETQYF
V: TRBV4-2; size: few; J: TRBJ1-2; D: -; DNA: TGTGCCAGCAGCCAAGATAAGACGTACGGGGGCTATGGCTACACCTTC; CDR3: CASSQDKTYGGYGYTF
V: TRBV3-1; size: -; J: TRBJ2-7; D: -; DNA: TGTGCCAGCAGCCAAGCAGGACTGATCTACGAGCAGTACTTC; CDR3: CASSQAGLIYEQYF
V: TRBV15; size: many; J: TRBJ2-1; D: -; DNA: TGTGCCACCAGCAGAGCGCAGTACAATGAGCAGTTCTTC; CDR3: CATSRAQYNEQFF
V: TRBV20-1; size: many; J: TRBJ2-1; D: TRBD2; DNA: TGCAGTGCCGCTACGAGTAAGCGGGGGAGCTCCTACAATGAGCAGTTCTTC; CDR3: CSAATSKRGSSYNEQFF
V: TRBV12-3/TRBV12-4; size: -; J: TRBJ2-7; D: -; DNA: TGTGCCAGCAGTTATCCTAGACTAGAGCAGTACTTC; CDR3: CASSYPRLEQYF
V: TRBV14; size: many; J: TRBJ2-5; D: -; DNA: TGTGCCAGCGGTCAGGACCAAGAGACCCAGTACTTC; CDR3: CASGQDQETQYF
V: TRBV28; size: -; J: TRBJ2-7; D: TRBD2; DNA: TGTGCCAGCAGTTTTGACTCGCTAGCGGGAGGCGAGCAGTACTTC; CDR3: CASSFDSLAGGEQYF
V: TRBV27; size: once; J: TRBJ2-3; D: TRBD2; DNA: TGTGCCAGCGGCCCTCCCGGGAGATTGGCCCCAAGCCCGCGACTAGCGGTCACAGATACGCAGTATTTT; CDR3: CASGPPGRLAPSPRLAVTDTQYF
V: TRBV5-1; size: -; J: TRBJ2-7; D: -; DNA: TGCGCCAGCAGCGTACCCCGGGACACCTACGAGCAGTACTTC; CDR3: CASSVPRDTYEQYF
V: TRBV20-1; size: once; J: TRBJ2-3; D: TRBD2; DNA: TGCAGTGCTAGAGTGGGGTTGGGGACTACTTCCCGCTTTTTCACAGATACGCAGTATTTT; CDR3: CSARVGLGTTSRFFTDTQYF
V: TRBV3-1; size: -; J: TRBJ2-2; D: -; DNA: TGTGCCAGCAGCCGACCCCTACCAGGACTAACCGGGGAGCTGTTTTTT; CDR3: CASSRPLPGLTGELFF
V: TRBV20-1; size: many; J: TRBJ2-1; D: TRBD2; DNA: TGCAGTGCTAGGGCTAGCGGGAGCTACAATGAGCAGTTCTTC; CDR3: CSARASGSYNEQFF
V: TRBV28; size: -; J: TRBJ2-3; D: TRBD2; DNA: TGTGCCAGCTTGCTAGCGGGGAGCACAGATACGCAGTATTTT; CDR3: CASLLAGSTDTQYF
V: TRBV6-5; size: few; J: TRBJ1-5; D: -; DNA: TGTGCCAGCACCCCCGGGCGCCATAGCAATCAGCCCCAGCATTTT; CDR3: CASTPGRHSNQPQHF
V: TRBV20-1; size: -; J: TRBJ2-3; D: -; DNA: TGCAGTGCCCGAACGACCGGTAGCACAGATACGCAGTATTTT; CDR3: CSARTTGSTDTQYF
V: TRBV2; size: few; J: TRBJ2-7; D: -; DNA: TGTGCCAGCAGTCTCGACAGGGGAGGGCTTTACGAGCAGTACTTC; CDR3: CASSLDRGGLYEQYF
V: TRBV27; size: -; J: TRBJ2-7; D: -; DNA: TGTGCCAGCAGTTTATTCCTACACAATGAGCAGTACTTC; CDR3: CASSLFLHNEQYF
V: TRBV29-1; size: few; J: TRBJ2-2; D: TRBD2; DNA: TGCAGCGTTGGACACGGGACTAGCGGGGGGTACGGGGAGCTGTTTTTT; CDR3: CSVGHGTSGGYGELFF
V: TRBV12-3/TRBV12-4; size: -; J: TRBJ2-1; D: -; DNA: TGTGCCAGCAGTGACGAACTAGTTTTGAATGGGCAGTTCTTC; CDR3: CASSDELVLNGQFF
V: TRBV11-2; size: few; J: TRBJ1-1; D: -; DNA: TGTGCCAGCAGCTCCTGGAGGGCCAGGGGATTGACTTTCTTT; CDR3: CASSSWRARGLTFF
V: TRBV5-1; size: few; J: TRBJ2-5; D: TRBD1; DNA: TGCGCCAGCAGCGGGGGACAGTACCAAGAGACCCAGTACTTC; CDR3: CASSGGQYQETQYF
V: TRBV9; size: -; J: TRBJ2-1; D: TRBD2; DNA: TGTGCCAGCAGCGTAGGCTTACTAGCGGGACACTCCTACAATGAGCAGTTCTTC; CDR3: CASSVGLLAGHSYNEQFF